The rows below give T cell receptor beta chains drawn from one sample of a study of blood T cell repertoires in COVID-19. Method: immunoSEQ multiplex PCR; TCRdb's copy keeps in-frame clones and lacks some. The repertoire includes 200,000 to 300,000 clones, around 81% of them detected once, and about 2% sits in the top ten. The sequencing sample was made of peripheral blood. These receptors were collected from a man younger than 40 who had recovered from COVID-19. CDR3s include the opening cysteine and the closing phenylalanine or tryptophan. The D gene is left open where the match is weak. Where a row states a size, it is once, few, many or the class of an expanded clone; other rows omit it.

D gene,clone size,V gene,J gene,CDR3 DNA,CDR3 protein
TRBD1,many,TRBV5-1,TRBJ1-1,TGCGCCAGCAGCCGGGGACAGGCCGACGGGAGAGCTTTCTTT,CASSRGQADGRAFF
-,-,TRBV5-4,TRBJ2-5,TGTGCCAGCAGCTTGGGGGAGCAAGAGACCCAGTACTTC,CASSLGEQETQYF
-,-,TRBV6-6,TRBJ1-6,TGTGCCAGCAGTTACTCGCCAGGGACGGGGGCACCCCTCCACTTT,CASSYSPGTGAPLHF
-,-,TRBV7-9,TRBJ2-6,TGTGCCAGCAGCTTAACACAGGGCTATGGGGCCAACGTCCTGACTTTC,CASSLTQGYGANVLTF
TRBD2,-,TRBV5-4,TRBJ2-1,TGTGCCAGCAGCCCCGGGGGGGCCAACAATGAGCAGTTCTTC,CASSPGGANNEQFF
TRBD1,-,TRBV6-5,TRBJ1-5,TGTGCCAGCAGTCGGACAGGGGGGATCAATCAGCCCCAGCATTTT,CASSRTGGINQPQHF
-,-,TRBV18,TRBJ1-2,TGTGCCAGCTCATCCGATACAGTTTCCTATGGCTACACCTTC,CASSSDTVSYGYTF
TRBD2,once,TRBV5-1,TRBJ2-1,TGCGCCAGCAGCTTGTTTAGCGGGGGCTTCAGTGAGCAGTTCTTC,CASSLFSGGFSEQFF
TRBD1,once,TRBV5-8,TRBJ2-3,TGTGCCAGCAGCGTGGGACAGGGGGCGATGGATACGCAGTATTTT,CASSVGQGAMDTQYF
TRBD1,-,TRBV27,TRBJ1-2,TGTGCCAGCAGTTTACAGGGACAGTATGGCTACACCTTC,CASSLQGQYGYTF
-,-,TRBV4-1,TRBJ1-6,TGCGCCAGCAGCCGCCAGTTGGGGCAACCCTATAATTCACCCCTCCACTTT,CASSRQLGQPYNSPLHF
TRBD2,-,TRBV9,TRBJ2-3,TGTGCCAGCAGCGCTCGCGGGGGACGGACTCAGACAGATACGCAGTATTTT,CASSARGGRTQTDTQYF
TRBD1,-,TRBV5-1,TRBJ1-2,TGCGCCAGCAGCTCCGACAGGGGGAAGTTAAACTATGGCTACACCTTC,CASSSDRGKLNYGYTF
-,-,TRBV6-5,TRBJ2-7,TGTGCCAGCAGCCCAGACGGACTGGGCGAGCAGTACTTC,CASSPDGLGEQYF
TRBD1,-,TRBV12-3/TRBV12-4,TRBJ2-2,TGTGCCATCCCGGGACAGTGGGGTGGGCTGTTTTTT,CAIPGQWGGLFF
-,-,TRBV19,TRBJ2-4,TGTGCCAGTAGTTTGGGGGCTATCGGGGCCAAAAACATTCAGTACTTC,CASSLGAIGAKNIQYF
TRBD2,-,TRBV6-5,TRBJ2-7,TGTGCCAGCAGTTACTCCGCGGGGGGGCTCGGGTACGAGCAGTACTTC,CASSYSAGGLGYEQYF
TRBD2,-,TRBV4-1,TRBJ2-3,TGCGCCAGCAGCCAAGTTCTCGTCCGGGGGGGCCTTCATACGCAGTATTTT,CASSQVLVRGGLHTQYF
TRBD1,-,TRBV7-9,TRBJ1-4,TGTGCCAGCACCAAAAGGGGGACAGGGGGTGAAAAACTGTTTTTT,CASTKRGTGGEKLFF
-,-,TRBV10-3,TRBJ1-2,TGTGCCATCAGTGAGTCCTGGGGCCAGGGGATTAATGGCTACACCTTC,CAISESWGQGINGYTF
TRBD1,-,TRBV6-5,TRBJ1-5,TGTGCCAGCAGGATGATACAGGGGGCCGGTCAGCCCCAGCATTTT,CASRMIQGAGQPQHF
TRBD1,few,TRBV6-5,TRBJ1-1,TGTGCCAGCAGTCCAGACAGGGGCGACACTGAAGCTTTCTTT,CASSPDRGDTEAFF
-,-,TRBV4-1,TRBJ1-4,TGCGCCAGCAGCCAAGAAATTCCGGGGTCGGGTGAAAAACTGTTTTTT,CASSQEIPGSGEKLFF
-,-,TRBV7-7,TRBJ2-1,TGTGCCAGCAGCTTGGGGGGCCGGGACAGCTCCTACAATGAGCAGTTCTTC,CASSLGGRDSSYNEQFF
TRBD1,-,TRBV10-2,TRBJ2-1,TGCGCCAGTATGACAGGGAACCCCTACAATGAGCAGTTCTTC,CASMTGNPYNEQFF
-,once,TRBV5-1,TRBJ2-3,TGCGCCAGCCACAACACAGATACGCAGTATTTT,CASHNTDTQYF
-,once,TRBV7-2,TRBJ2-3,TGTGCCAGCAGCTTCCGACAGACCACAGATACGCAGTATTTT,CASSFRQTTDTQYF
-,-,TRBV6-5,TRBJ2-7,TGTGCCAGCAGCTCCCTGGTTAGCGAGCAGTACTTC,CASSSLVSEQYF
-,-,TRBV21-1,TRBJ2-2,TGTGCCAGCAGCAAAGAGACCGGGACAGCGAACACCGGGGAGCTGTTTTTT,CASSKETGTANTGELFF
TRBD1,-,TRBV2,TRBJ1-2,TGTGCCAGCAATAAGGAATACGGGACAGGGAACTATGGCTACACCTTC,CASNKEYGTGNYGYTF
-,-,TRBV7-6,TRBJ1-1,TGTGCCAGCAGCCGAGAGGCAGGGGCGGGTACTGAAGCTTTCTTT,CASSREAGAGTEAFF
-,-,TRBV19,TRBJ2-5,TGTGCCAGTAGTATTACCCGGGAAGAGACCCAGTACTTC,CASSITREETQYF